This T cell receptor (beta chain) was sequenced during a study of CD8+ T cells in alopecia areata. Treatment reported: oral pan-JAK inhibitor, 5-10 mg twice daily. Isolated RNA was reverse transcribed into cDNA used as the sequencing template. Generated by immunoSEQ multiplex PCR, the TCRdb table keeps only in-frame clones and is missing some. The sample has around 97,000 clones; 65% to 90% are singletons. The germline V gene has CDR1 MNHEY and CDR2 SMNVEV (reference sequence). This CDR3 is 13 amino acids long. V was trimmed by 2 bases and J by 1 base, leaving 5 bases between them. Material: CD8+ T cells sorted from blood, obtained at roughly week 30, from a patient treated with tofacitinib. This chain joins TRBV27 and TRBJ1-1; D is unresolved. This TCR derives from a human donor with alopecia areata. DNA for the CDR3: TGTGCCAGCAGTTTAGGAGAGAACACTGAAGCTTTCTTT. Its translation is CASSLGENTEAFF.